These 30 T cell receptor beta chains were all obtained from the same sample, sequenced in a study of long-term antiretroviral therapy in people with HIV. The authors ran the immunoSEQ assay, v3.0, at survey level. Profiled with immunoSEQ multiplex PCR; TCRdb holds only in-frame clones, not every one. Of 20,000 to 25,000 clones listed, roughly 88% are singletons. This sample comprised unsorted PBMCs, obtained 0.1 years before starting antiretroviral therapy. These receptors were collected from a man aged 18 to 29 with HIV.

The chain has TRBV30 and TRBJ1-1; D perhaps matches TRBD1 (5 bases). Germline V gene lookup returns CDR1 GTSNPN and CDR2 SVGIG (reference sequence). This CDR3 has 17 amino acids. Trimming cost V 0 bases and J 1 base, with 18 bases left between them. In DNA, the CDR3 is TGTGCCTGGAGTGTATACGGGGGGAACGTAAGGAACACTGAAGCTTTCTTT. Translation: CAWSVYGGNVRNTEAFF.

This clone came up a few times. The chain's CDR3 is CASKGTDTQYF. The DNA for the CDR3 is TGTGCCAGCAAGGGGACAGATACGCAGTATTTT. The J gene is TRBJ2-3, the V gene TRBV2; D possibly corresponds to TRBD1 (5 bases). Germline assignment: CDR1 SNHLY and CDR2 FYNNEI. Trimming removed 7 bases from V and 3 bases from J, with 5 bases in between. The CDR3 totals 11 residues.

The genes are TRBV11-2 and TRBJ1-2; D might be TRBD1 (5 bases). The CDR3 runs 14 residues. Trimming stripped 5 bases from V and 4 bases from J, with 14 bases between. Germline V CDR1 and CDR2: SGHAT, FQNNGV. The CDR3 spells CASSRPGAFYGYTF. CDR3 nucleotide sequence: TGTGCCAGCAGCCGCCCCGGGGCCTTCTATGGCTACACCTTC.

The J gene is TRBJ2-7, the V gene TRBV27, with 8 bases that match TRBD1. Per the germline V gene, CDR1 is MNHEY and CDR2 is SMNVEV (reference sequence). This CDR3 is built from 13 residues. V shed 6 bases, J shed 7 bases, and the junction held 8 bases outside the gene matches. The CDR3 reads CASSYQGAFEQYF. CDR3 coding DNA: TGTGCCAGCAGCTATCAGGGGGCCTTTGAGCAGTACTTC.

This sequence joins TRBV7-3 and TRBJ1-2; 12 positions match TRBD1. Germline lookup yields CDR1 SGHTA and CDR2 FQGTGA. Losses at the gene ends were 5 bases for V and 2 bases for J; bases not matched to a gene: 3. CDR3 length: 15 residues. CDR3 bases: TGTGCCAGCAGCGTCGGGACAGGGGGCAACTATGGCTACACCTTC. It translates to CASSVGTGGNYGYTF.

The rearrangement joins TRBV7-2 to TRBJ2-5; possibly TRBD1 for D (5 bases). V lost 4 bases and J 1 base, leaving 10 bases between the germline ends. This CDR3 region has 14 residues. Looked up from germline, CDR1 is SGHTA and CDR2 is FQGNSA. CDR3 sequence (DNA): TGTGCCAGCAGCTCATACAGGTCCCAAGAGACCCAGTACTTC. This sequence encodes CASSSYRSQETQYF. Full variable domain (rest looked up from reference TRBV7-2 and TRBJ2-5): GAGVSQSPSNKVTEKGKDVELRCDPISGHTALYWYRQSLGQGLEFLIYFQGNSAPDKSGLPSDRFSAERTGGSVSTLTIQRTQQEDSAVYLCASSSYRSQETQYFGPGTRLLVL.

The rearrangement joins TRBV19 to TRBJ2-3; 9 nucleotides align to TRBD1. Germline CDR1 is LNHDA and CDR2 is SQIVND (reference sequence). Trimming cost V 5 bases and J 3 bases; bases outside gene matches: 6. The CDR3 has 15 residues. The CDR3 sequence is CASSAGQGETDTQYF. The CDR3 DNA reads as TGTGCCAGTAGTGCGGGACAGGGAGAAACAGATACGCAGTATTTT.

CDR3 sequence (DNA): TGTGCTAGTGGTTTTGGTCGCCCGCCGTTCGAGCAGTACTTC. Its protein is CASGFGRPPFEQYF. The chain employs TRBV12-5 and TRBJ2-7, with no clear D. CDR3 length: 14 amino acids. Trimming pared 3 bases from V and 6 bases from J, leaving 15 bases between. The V gene's germline CDR1 is LGHNT and CDR2 FRNRAP. The entire variable domain, with the rest obtained from reference TRBV12-5 and TRBJ2-7, is as follows: DARVTQTPRHKVTEMGQEVTMRCQPILGHNTVFWYRQTMMQGLELLAYFRNRAPLDDSGMPKDRFSAEMPDATLATLKIQPSEPRDSAVYFCASGFGRPPFEQYFGPGTRLTVT.

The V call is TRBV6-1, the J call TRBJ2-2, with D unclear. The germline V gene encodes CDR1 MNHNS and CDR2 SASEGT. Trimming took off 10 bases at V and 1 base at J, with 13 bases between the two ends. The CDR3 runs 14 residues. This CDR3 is CATTPMRNTGELFF. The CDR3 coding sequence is TGTGCCACCACCCCCATGCGGAACACCGGGGAGCTGTTTTTT.

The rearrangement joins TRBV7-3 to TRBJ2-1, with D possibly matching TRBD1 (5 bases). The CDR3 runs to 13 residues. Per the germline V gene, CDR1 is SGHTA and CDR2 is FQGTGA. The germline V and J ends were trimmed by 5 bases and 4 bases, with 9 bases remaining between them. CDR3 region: CASSVQVYNEQFF. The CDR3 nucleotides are TGTGCCAGCAGCGTACAGGTTTACAATGAGCAGTTCTTC. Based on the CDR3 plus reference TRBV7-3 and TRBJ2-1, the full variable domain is GAGVSQTPSNKVTEKGKYVELRCDPISGHTALYWYRQSLGQGPEFLIYFQGTGAADDSGLPNDRFFAVRPEGSVSTLKIQRTERGDSAVYLCASSVQVYNEQFFGPGTRLTVL.

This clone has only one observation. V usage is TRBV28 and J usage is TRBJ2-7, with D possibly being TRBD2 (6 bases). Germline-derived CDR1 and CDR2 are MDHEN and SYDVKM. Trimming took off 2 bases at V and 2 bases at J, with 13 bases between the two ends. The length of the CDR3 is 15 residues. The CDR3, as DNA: TGTGCCAGCAGTTTAAGGGTGGGGACTGCCTACGAGCAGTACTTC. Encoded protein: CASSLRVGTAYEQYF.

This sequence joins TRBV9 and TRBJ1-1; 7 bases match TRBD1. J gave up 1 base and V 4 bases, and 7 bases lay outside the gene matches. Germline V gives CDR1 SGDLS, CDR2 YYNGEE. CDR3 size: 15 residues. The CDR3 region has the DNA TGTGCCAGCAGCCTCGTGGGGACAGCGAACACTGAAGCTTTCTTT. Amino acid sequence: CASSLVGTANTEAFF.

The CDR3 spells CATSRGGGSTDTQYF. The CDR3 nucleotides are TGTGCCACCAGCAGAGGTGGCGGCAGCACAGATACGCAGTATTTT. The chain uses TRBV15 and TRBJ2-3; no clear D gene. V gave up 1 base and J gave up 0 bases, with 8 bases separating them. The CDR3 loop spans 15 amino acids. Germline V gives CDR1 LNHNV, CDR2 YYDKDF (reference sequence).

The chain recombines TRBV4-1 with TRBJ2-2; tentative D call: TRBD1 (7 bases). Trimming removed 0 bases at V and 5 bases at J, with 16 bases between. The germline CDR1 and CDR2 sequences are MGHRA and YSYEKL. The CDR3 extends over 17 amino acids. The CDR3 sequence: CASSQDRGRGRTGELFF. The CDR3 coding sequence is TGCGCCAGCAGCCAAGATAGGGGCAGGGGGAGGACCGGGGAGCTGTTTTTT.

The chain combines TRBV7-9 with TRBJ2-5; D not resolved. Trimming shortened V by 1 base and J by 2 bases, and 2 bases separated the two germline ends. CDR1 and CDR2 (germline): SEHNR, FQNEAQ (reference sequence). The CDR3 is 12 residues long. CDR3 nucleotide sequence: TGTGCCAGCAGCTTAGTTCAAGAGACCCAGTACTTC. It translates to CASSLVQETQYF. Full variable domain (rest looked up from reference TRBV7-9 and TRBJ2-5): DTGVSQNPRHKITKRGQNVTFRCDPISEHNRLYWYRQTLGQGPEFLTYFQNEAQLEKSRLLSDRFSAERPKGSFSTLEIQRTEQGDSAMYLCASSLVQETQYFGPGTRLLVL.

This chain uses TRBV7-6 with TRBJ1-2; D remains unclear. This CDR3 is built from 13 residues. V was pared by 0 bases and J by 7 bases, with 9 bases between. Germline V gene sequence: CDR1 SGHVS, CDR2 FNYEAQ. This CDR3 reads CASSLAAEFGYTF. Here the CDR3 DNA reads TGTGCCAGCAGCTTAGCGGCAGAATTTGGCTACACCTTC.

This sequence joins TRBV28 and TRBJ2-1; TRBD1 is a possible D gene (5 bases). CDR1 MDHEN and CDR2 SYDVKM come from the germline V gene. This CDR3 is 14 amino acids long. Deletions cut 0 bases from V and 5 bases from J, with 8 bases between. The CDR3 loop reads CASSLWLGDNEQFF. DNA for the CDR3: TGTGCCAGCAGTTTATGGTTAGGGGACAATGAGCAGTTCTTC.

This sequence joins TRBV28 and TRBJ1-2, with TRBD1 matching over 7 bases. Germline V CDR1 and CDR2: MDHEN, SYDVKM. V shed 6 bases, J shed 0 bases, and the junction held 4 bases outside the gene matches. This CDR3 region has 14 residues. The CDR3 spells CASSLGQTNYGYTF. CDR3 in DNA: TGTGCCAGCAGCTTGGGACAGACTAACTATGGCTACACCTTC.

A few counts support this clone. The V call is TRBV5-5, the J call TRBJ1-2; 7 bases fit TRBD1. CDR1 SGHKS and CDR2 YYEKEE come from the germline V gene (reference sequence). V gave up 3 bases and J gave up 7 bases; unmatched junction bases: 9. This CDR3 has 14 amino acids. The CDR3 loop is CASSWTLTGPGYTF. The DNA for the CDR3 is TGTGCCAGCAGCTGGACGCTGACAGGGCCTGGCTACACCTTC.

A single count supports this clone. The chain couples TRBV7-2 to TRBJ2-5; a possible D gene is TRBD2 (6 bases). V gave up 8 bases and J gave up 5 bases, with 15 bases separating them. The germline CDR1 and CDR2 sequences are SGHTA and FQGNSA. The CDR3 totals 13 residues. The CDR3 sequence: CASLGVGGETQYF. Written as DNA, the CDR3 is TGTGCCAGCTTGGGGGTGGGAGGCGAGACCCAGTACTTC.

CDR3 sequence (DNA): TGCGCCAGCAGCCCGATTTTTGTCAGGGTGGAAGAGACCCAGTACTTC. Translated: CASSPIFVRVEETQYF. The rearrangement joins TRBV5-1 to TRBJ2-5; D is possibly TRBD1 (5 bases). Trimming stripped 4 bases from V and 3 bases from J, with 19 bases between. The CDR3 totals 16 residues. The germline V gene encodes CDR1 SGHRS and CDR2 YFSETQ. Looking up the rest from reference TRBV5-1 and TRBJ2-5 gives the full variable domain: KAGVTQTPRYLIKTRGQQVTLSCSPISGHRSVSWYQQTPGQGLQFLFEYFSETQRNKGNFPGRFSGRQFSNSRSEMNVSTLELGDSALYLCASSPIFVRVEETQYFGPGTRLLVL.

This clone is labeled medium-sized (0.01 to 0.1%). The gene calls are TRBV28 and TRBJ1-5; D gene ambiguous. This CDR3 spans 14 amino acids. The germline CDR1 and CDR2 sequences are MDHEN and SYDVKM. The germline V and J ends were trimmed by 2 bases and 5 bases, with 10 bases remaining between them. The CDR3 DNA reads TGTGCCAGCAGTTTACCCTCCTCGGATCAGCCCCAGCATTTT. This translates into CASSLPSSDQPQHF.

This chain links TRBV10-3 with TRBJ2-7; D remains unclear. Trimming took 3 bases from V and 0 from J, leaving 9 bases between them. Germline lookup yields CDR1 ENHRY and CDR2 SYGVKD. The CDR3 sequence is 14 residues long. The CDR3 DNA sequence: TGTGCCATCAGTGACTGGCAGCACTCCTACGAGCAGTACTTC. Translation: CAISDWQHSYEQYF.

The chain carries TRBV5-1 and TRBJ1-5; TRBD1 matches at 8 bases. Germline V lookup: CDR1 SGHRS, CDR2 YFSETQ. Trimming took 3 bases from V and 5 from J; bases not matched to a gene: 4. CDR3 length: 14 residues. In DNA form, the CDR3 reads TGCGCCAGCAGCTCGGGACAGGCTGATCAGCCCCAGCATTTT. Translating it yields CASSSGQADQPQHF.

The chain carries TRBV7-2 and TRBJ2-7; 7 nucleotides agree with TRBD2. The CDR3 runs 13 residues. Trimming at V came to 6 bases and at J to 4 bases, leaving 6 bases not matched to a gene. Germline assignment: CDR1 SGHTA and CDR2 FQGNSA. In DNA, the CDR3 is TGTGCCAGCAGGCCTAGCGGCCTGTACGAGCAGTACTTC. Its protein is CASRPSGLYEQYF.

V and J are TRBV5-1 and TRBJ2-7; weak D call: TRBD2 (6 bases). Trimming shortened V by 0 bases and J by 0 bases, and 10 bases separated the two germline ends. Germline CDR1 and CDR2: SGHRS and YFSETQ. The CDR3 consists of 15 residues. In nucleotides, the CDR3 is TGCGCCAGCAGCTTGGAGGGACTGAGCTCCTACGAGCAGTACTTC. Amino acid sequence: CASSLEGLSSYEQYF.

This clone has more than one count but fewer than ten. CDR3 sequence: CASSLYPGRTEEQYF. Here the CDR3 DNA reads TGTGCCAGCAGCTTGTACCCCGGGAGAACGGAGGAGCAGTACTTC. The V call is TRBV7-9, the J call TRBJ2-7; a possible D gene is TRBD2 (6 bases). Trimming shortened V by 3 bases and J by 7 bases, and 19 bases separated the two germline ends. The CDR3 consists of 15 residues. Germline V gene lookup returns CDR1 SEHNR and CDR2 FQNEAQ (reference sequence).

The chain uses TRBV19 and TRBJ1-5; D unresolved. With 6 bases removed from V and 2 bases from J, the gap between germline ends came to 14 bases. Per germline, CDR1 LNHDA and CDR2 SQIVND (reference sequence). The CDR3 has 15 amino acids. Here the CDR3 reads CASSPGRYGNQPQHF. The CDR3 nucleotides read TGTGCCAGTAGCCCCGGCAGGTATGGCAATCAGCCCCAGCATTTT.

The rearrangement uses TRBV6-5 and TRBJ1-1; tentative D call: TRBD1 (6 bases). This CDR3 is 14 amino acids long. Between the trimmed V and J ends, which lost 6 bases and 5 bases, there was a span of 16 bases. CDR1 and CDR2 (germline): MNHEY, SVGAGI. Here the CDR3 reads CASRSRGGETEAFF. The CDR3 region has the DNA TGTGCCAGCAGATCAAGGGGGGGGGAGACTGAAGCTTTCTTT.

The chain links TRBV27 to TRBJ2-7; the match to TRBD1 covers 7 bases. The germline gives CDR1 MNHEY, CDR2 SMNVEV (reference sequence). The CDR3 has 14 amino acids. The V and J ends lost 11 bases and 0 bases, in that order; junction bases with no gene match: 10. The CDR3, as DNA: TGTGCCGCCTCTCCCGGGACAGCCTCCTACGAGCAGTACTTC. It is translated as CAASPGTASYEQYF.